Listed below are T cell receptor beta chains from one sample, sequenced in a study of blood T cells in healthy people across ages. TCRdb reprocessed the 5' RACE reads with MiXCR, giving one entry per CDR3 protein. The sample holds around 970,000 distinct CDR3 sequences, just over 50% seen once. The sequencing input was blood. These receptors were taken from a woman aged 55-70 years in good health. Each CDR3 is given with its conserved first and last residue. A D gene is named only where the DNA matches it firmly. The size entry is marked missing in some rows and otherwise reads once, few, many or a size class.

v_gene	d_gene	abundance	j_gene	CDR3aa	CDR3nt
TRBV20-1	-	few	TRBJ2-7	CSARLQPPTYEQYF	TGCAGTGCTAGGTTGCAGCCGCCCACCTACGAGCAGTACTTC
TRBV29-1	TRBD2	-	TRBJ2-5	CSVEGLAGRETQYF	TGCAGCGTTGAGGGACTAGCGGGCCGAGAGACCCAGTACTTC
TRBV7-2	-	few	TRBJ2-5	CASSSPVTGRETQYF	TGTGCCAGCAGCTCACCAGTGACAGGGAGGGAGACCCAGTACTTC
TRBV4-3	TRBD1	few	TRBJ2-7	CASSQERDRVQFGYEQYF	TGCGCCAGCAGCCAAGAAAGGGACAGGGTTCAGTTTGGTTACGAGCAGTACTTC
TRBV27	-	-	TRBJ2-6	CASSLSARQASSGANVLTF	TGTGCCAGCAGTTTATCTGCCCGACAGGCTAGCTCTGGGGCCAACGTCCTGACTTTC
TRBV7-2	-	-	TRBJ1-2	CASSLGGADGYTF	TGTGCCAGCAGCTTAGGGGGCGCAGATGGCTACACCTTC
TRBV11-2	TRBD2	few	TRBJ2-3	CASSPTSGPADTQYF	TGTGCCAGCAGTCCGACTAGCGGCCCTGCAGATACGCAGTATTTT
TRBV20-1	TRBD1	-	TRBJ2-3	CSATTGIGNQPQYF	TGCAGTGCAACGACAGGGATCGGCAATCAGCCCCAGTATTTT
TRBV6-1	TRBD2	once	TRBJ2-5	CASSVDVRTSGRGTQYF	TGTGCCAGCAGTGTCGACGTGAGGACTAGCGGGAGAGGGACCCAGTACTTC
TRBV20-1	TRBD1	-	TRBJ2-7	CSAGTGASYEQYF	TGCAGTGCTGGGACAGGGGCCTCCTACGAGCAGTACTTC
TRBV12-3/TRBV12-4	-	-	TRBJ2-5	CASSLGSPTQYF	TGTGCCAGCAGTTTGGGCTCCCCGACCCAGTACTTC
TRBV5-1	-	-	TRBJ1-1	CASSLMQDMNTEAFF	TGCGCCAGCAGCTTGATGCAGGACATGAACACTGAAGCTTTCTTT
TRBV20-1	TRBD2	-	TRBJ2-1	CSAQGIGTSGRYNEQFF	TGCAGTGCCCAGGGTATCGGGACTAGCGGGAGGTACAATGAGCAGTTCTTC
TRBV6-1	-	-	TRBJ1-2	CASSEGQGIVYGYTF	TGTGCCAGCAGCGAGGGGCAGGGGATTGTCTATGGCTACACCTTC
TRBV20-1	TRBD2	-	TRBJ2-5	CSAREMGRGGETQYF	TGCAGTGCTAGGGAAATGGGACGGGGGGGAGAGACCCAGTACTTC
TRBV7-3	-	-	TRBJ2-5	CASSKGGVQETQYF	TGTGCCAGCTCTAAAGGGGGGGTCCAAGAGACCCAGTACTTC
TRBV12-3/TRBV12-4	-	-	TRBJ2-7	CASSLLQGYEQYF	TGTGCCAGCAGTTTGTTACAGGGTTACGAGCAGTACTTC
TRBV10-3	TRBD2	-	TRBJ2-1	CAISELAGALNEQFF	TGTGCCATCAGTGAACTAGCGGGAGCATTGAATGAGCAGTTCTTC